The rows below give T cell receptor beta chains drawn from one sample of a study of a mutant IDH1 vaccine in newly diagnosed glioma. Their antigen targets remain unknown. The table came from immunoSEQ multiplex PCR; TCRdb's copy has only in-frame clones and leaves some out. The top ten hold 3.8% of the sample, which has just over 60,000 clones, around 83% seen once. This sample comprised PBMCs, obtained from a glioma patient whose treatment included an IDH1 peptide vaccine. These receptors originate from a man aged 25 to 40 with glioma. CDR3s include the opening cysteine and the closing phenylalanine or tryptophan. The D gene is left open where the match is weak. Part of the rows lack a size; the others show once, few, many or a class for expanded clones.

>TRBJ1-2|.|TRBV5-4|.
CASSPVAGRGYGYTF
TGTGCCAGCAGCCCCGTGGCGGGCAGAGGCTATGGCTACACCTTC
>TRBJ2-7|.|TRBV18|TRBD1
CASSPSPGQGAYEQYF
TGTGCCAGCTCACCGTCTCCGGGACAGGGGGCTTACGAGCAGTACTTC
>TRBJ2-7|.|TRBV19|TRBD2
CASSILAGDSYEQYF
TGTGCCAGTAGTATTCTAGCGGGCGATTCCTACGAGCAGTACTTC
>TRBJ2-2|.|TRBV9|.
CASSVVPGNTGELFF
TGTGCCAGCAGCGTAGTACCGGGAAACACCGGGGAGCTGTTTTTT
>TRBJ2-4|.|TRBV10-3|.
CAISESTDSRNIQYF
TGTGCCATCAGTGAGTCGACAGATAGTAGAAACATTCAGTACTTC
>TRBJ2-1|.|TRBV18|TRBD2
CASSPGLGGAGPSGGARNEQFF
TGTGCCAGCTCACCAGGGCTAGGGGGCGCAGGCCCTAGCGGGGGGGCGCGGAATGAGCAGTTCTTC
>TRBJ2-1|.|TRBV10-1|TRBD2
CASSRGTSGTGDEQFF
TGCGCCAGCAGCCGCGGGACTAGCGGCACCGGCGATGAGCAGTTCTTC
>TRBJ2-5|.|TRBV15|.
CATSRAHQETQYF
TGTGCCACCAGCAGAGCTCATCAAGAGACCCAGTACTTC
>TRBJ1-2|.|TRBV11-2|TRBD1
CASSPTGTGSWGYGYTF
TGTGCCAGCAGCCCCACCGGGACAGGAAGTTGGGGCTATGGCTACACCTTC
>TRBJ1-1|.|TRBV7-6|TRBD1
CASSLALTGENTEAFF
TGTGCCAGCAGCTTAGCGCTAACAGGGGAGAACACTGAAGCTTTCTTT
>TRBJ2-7|.|TRBV9|.
CASSEGGGSIHEQYF
TGTGCCAGCAGCGAAGGTGGGGGTTCCATCCACGAGCAGTACTTC
>TRBJ1-5|.|TRBV5-6|.
CASSLGVVGQPQHF
TGTGCCAGCAGCTTGGGTGTGGTGGGTCAGCCCCAGCATTTT
>TRBJ1-3|.|TRBV7-9|.
CASSLGELGNTIYF
TGTGCCAGCAGCTTAGGGGAGCTTGGAAACACCATATATTTT
>TRBJ2-5|.|TRBV9|.
CASSVGGTRRAQETQYF
TGTGCCAGCAGCGTAGGGGGGACCCGACGCGCCCAAGAGACCCAGTACTTC
>TRBJ1-1|.|TRBV5-1|.
CASSLLERLGETEAFF
TGCGCCAGCAGCTTGTTAGAACGACTGGGAGAAACGGAAGCTTTCTTT
>TRBJ1-4|.|TRBV6-5|TRBD1
CASRTTGASNEKLFF
TGTGCCAGCAGAACCACAGGGGCGAGTAATGAAAAACTGTTTTTT
>TRBJ1-1|.|TRBV7-9|.
CASTGDGRSMNTEAFF
TGTGCCAGCACCGGGGACGGCCGATCAATGAACACTGAAGCTTTCTTT
>TRBJ2-3|.|TRBV25-1|.
CASSGALGLSTDTQYF
TGTGCCAGCAGTGGGGCTTTGGGGCTTAGCACAGATACGCAGTATTTT
>TRBJ2-1|.|TRBV19|.
CASQVGWEQFF
TGTGCCAGTCAGGTGGGGTGGGAGCAGTTCTTC
>TRBJ1-5|few|TRBV19|TRBD1
CASSIGQGLHQPQHF
TGTGCCAGTAGTATAGGACAGGGGTTACATCAGCCCCAGCATTTT
>TRBJ2-5|.|TRBV7-9|.
CASSLGPGGGETQYF
TGTGCCAGCAGCTTAGGTCCGGGGGGCGGAGAGACCCAGTACTTC
>TRBJ2-5|.|TRBV5-1|.
CASSPGPGLGETQYF
TGCGCCAGCAGCCCTGGCCCCGGGTTGGGGGAGACCCAGTACTTC
>TRBJ1-6|.|TRBV28|.
CASSLGQSSYNSPLHF
TGTGCCAGCAGTTTAGGGCAAAGCTCCTATAATTCACCCCTCCACTTT
>TRBJ2-7|.|TRBV5-6|TRBD2
CASSWGGGAYEQYF
TGTGCCAGCAGCTGGGGCGGGGGAGCCTACGAGCAGTACTTC
>TRBJ2-3|once|TRBV28|.
CASRSLRVSLVSTQYF
TGTGCCAGCAGGTCTCTCAGGGTCTCCCTAGTTAGTACGCAGTATTTT
>TRBJ2-1|.|TRBV4-1|.
CASSLDSRFRGEQFF
TGCGCCAGCAGCCTCGACAGCCGTTTTCGGGGTGAGCAGTTCTTC
>TRBJ1-1|.|TRBV21-1|.
CASSLREEPNTEAFF
TGTGCCAGCAGCCTAAGGGAAGAGCCGAACACTGAAGCTTTCTTT
>TRBJ1-1|few|TRBV13|.
CASSPRGGVPEAFF
TGTGCCAGCAGCCCCCGGGGTGGGGTGCCTGAAGCTTTCTTT